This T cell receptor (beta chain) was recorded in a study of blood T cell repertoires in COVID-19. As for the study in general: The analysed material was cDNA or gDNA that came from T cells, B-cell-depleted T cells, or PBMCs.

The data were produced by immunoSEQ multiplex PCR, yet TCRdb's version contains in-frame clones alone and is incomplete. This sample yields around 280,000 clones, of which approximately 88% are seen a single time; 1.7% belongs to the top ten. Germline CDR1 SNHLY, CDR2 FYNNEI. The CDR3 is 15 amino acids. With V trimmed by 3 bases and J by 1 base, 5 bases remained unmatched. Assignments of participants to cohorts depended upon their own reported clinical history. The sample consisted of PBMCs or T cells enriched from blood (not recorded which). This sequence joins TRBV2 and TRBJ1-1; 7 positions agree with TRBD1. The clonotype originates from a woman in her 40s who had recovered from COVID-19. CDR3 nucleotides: TGTGCCAGCAGTGACAGGGGGATGACGAACACTGAAGCTTTCTTT. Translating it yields CASSDRGMTNTEAFF.